This TCR beta chain was documented in a study of OX40 agonist ivuxolimab in advanced cancers. Study-level results: Patients who responded partially at 0.1-3.0 mg/kg showed clonal expansion ranking among the lowest. CD4+ T cells averaged fewer expanded clones than CD8+ T cells.

The ends were cut back, 7 bases at V and 2 bases at J, with 12 bases in the middle. Germline V lookup: CDR1 MNHEY, CDR2 SVGAGI. The CDR3 contains 14 residues. Remarks on this clone: Antigen: not known.

Produced via immunoSEQ multiplex PCR; TCRdb's table is partial and in-frame only. Of fewer than 80,000 clones in the sample, 85% were seen once. The specimen comprised CD4+ or CD8+ T cells sorted from blood, sampled in a trial of the OX40 agonist ivuxolimab. The chain carries TRBV6-5 and TRBJ2-1; D may be TRBD1 or TRBD2 (5 bases each). This TCR derives from an adult with an advanced solid tumor such as melanoma, head and neck, liver or kidney cancer. The CDR3 loop is CASIEGPTYNEQFF. CDR3 in DNA: TGTGCCAGCATAGAGGGACCAACCTACAATGAGCAGTTCTTC.